Listed below are T cell receptor beta chains from one sample, sequenced in a study of cytomegalovirus exposure and HLA in healthy donors. This table comes from immunoSEQ multiplex PCR, and its TCRdb copy is limited to in-frame clones, with some not included. The sample lists more than 100,000 clones; about three quarters were seen once. Material for sequencing was PBMCs. Receptors originate from a female donor in good health and CMV-seropositive. The CDR3 runs from the conserved cysteine through the conserved F or W. The order of the fields is V gene, D gene, clone size, J gene, CDR3 protein, CDR3 DNA. D genes are given only for firm matches. Not all rows give a size; the values are once, few, many and, for expanded clones, a class.

v_gene: TRBV29-1; d_gene: TRBD1; abundance: NA; j_gene: TRBJ1-1; CDR3aa: CSVEVTGGPMNTEAFF; CDR3nt: TGCAGCGTTGAAGTTACAGGGGGCCCGATGAACACTGAAGCTTTCTTT
v_gene: TRBV28; d_gene: TRBD2; abundance: NA; j_gene: TRBJ2-7; CDR3aa: CASSPGGGPNEQYF; CDR3nt: TGTGCCAGCAGTCCCGGGGGAGGGCCTAATGAGCAGTACTTC
v_gene: TRBV5-1; d_gene: TRBD2; abundance: NA; j_gene: TRBJ2-7; CDR3aa: CASSTSGGSYEQYF; CDR3nt: TGCGCCAGCAGTACTAGCGGGGGCTCCTACGAGCAGTACTTC
v_gene: TRBV7-2; d_gene: TRBD1; abundance: NA; j_gene: TRBJ1-2; CDR3aa: CASSPDRGNYGYTF; CDR3nt: TGTGCCAGCAGCCCGGACAGGGGTAACTATGGCTACACCTTC
v_gene: TRBV7-2; d_gene: TRBD1; abundance: once; j_gene: TRBJ2-5; CDR3aa: CASSFRDRASETQYF; CDR3nt: TGTGCCAGCAGCTTCCGGGACAGGGCCTCAGAGACCCAGTACTTC
v_gene: TRBV5-1; d_gene: NA; abundance: NA; j_gene: TRBJ1-2; CDR3aa: CASSLSPTRTKGLYGYTF; CDR3nt: TGCGCCAGCAGCTTGTCCCCGACCCGAACTAAGGGGCTCTATGGCTACACCTTC
v_gene: TRBV5-1; d_gene: NA; abundance: NA; j_gene: TRBJ2-7; CDR3aa: CASSLVGGSGFSEQYF; CDR3nt: TGCGCCAGCAGCTTGGTAGGTGGGAGCGGCTTCTCCGAGCAGTACTTC
v_gene: TRBV27; d_gene: TRBD1; abundance: NA; j_gene: TRBJ1-1; CDR3aa: CASSLLATGQDEAFF; CDR3nt: TGTGCCAGCAGTTTATTAGCCACAGGACAGGATGAAGCTTTCTTT
v_gene: TRBV4-1; d_gene: TRBD2; abundance: NA; j_gene: TRBJ2-7; CDR3aa: CASSQQTGLAGRYEQYF; CDR3nt: TGCGCCAGCAGCCAACAAACAGGACTAGCGGGGAGATACGAGCAGTACTTC
v_gene: TRBV6-4; d_gene: NA; abundance: once; j_gene: TRBJ1-6; CDR3aa: CASSDSAGGRSPLHF; CDR3nt: TGTGCCAGCAGTGACTCTGCGGGGGGCCGTTCACCCCTCCACTTT
v_gene: TRBV27; d_gene: TRBD2; abundance: NA; j_gene: TRBJ2-3; CDR3aa: CASSRGTSFSSTDTQYF; CDR3nt: TGTGCCAGCAGCCGCGGGACTAGCTTTTCTAGCACAGATACGCAGTATTTT
v_gene: TRBV6-5; d_gene: NA; abundance: NA; j_gene: TRBJ2-5; CDR3aa: CASRNRQETQYF; CDR3nt: TGTGCCAGCAGAAACAGACAAGAGACCCAGTACTTC
v_gene: TRBV6-5; d_gene: NA; abundance: once; j_gene: TRBJ2-3; CDR3aa: CASKADSSTDTQYF; CDR3nt: TGTGCCAGCAAGGCGGATTCTAGCACAGATACGCAGTATTTT
v_gene: TRBV5-1; d_gene: NA; abundance: NA; j_gene: TRBJ2-7; CDR3aa: CASSLERRGDTYEQYF; CDR3nt: TGCGCCAGCAGCTTGGAACGCAGGGGGGACACCTACGAGCAGTACTTC
v_gene: TRBV7-9; d_gene: TRBD1; abundance: NA; j_gene: TRBJ2-3; CDR3aa: CASSSDRGADTQYF; CDR3nt: TGTGCCAGCAGCTCTGACAGGGGTGCAGATACGCAGTATTTT
v_gene: TRBV6-1; d_gene: NA; abundance: NA; j_gene: TRBJ1-6; CDR3aa: CASSERRTGFNRSPLHF; CDR3nt: TGTGCCAGCAGTGAGAGACGTACAGGGTTCAATCGTTCACCCCTCCACTTT
v_gene: TRBV29-1; d_gene: TRBD1; abundance: few; j_gene: TRBJ2-5; CDR3aa: CSVEVWTGEETQYF; CDR3nt: TGCAGCGTTGAGGTCTGGACAGGGGAAGAGACCCAGTACTTC
v_gene: TRBV5-1; d_gene: NA; abundance: NA; j_gene: TRBJ2-5; CDR3aa: CASRGDGLPETQYF; CDR3nt: TGCGCCAGCAGGGGTGATGGGCTCCCAGAGACCCAGTACTTC
v_gene: TRBV25-1; d_gene: NA; abundance: NA; j_gene: TRBJ1-2; CDR3aa: CASSEFQGYGYTF; CDR3nt: TGTGCCAGCAGTGAATTTCAGGGTTATGGCTACACCTTC
v_gene: TRBV5-4; d_gene: TRBD2; abundance: NA; j_gene: TRBJ2-3; CDR3aa: CASRLSSGRTDTQYF; CDR3nt: TGTGCCAGCAGGTTATCAAGCGGGAGGACAGATACGCAGTATTTT
v_gene: TRBV28; d_gene: NA; abundance: NA; j_gene: TRBJ1-5; CDR3aa: CASSLWGGDSNQPQHF; CDR3nt: TGTGCCAGCAGTTTATGGGGAGGCGATAGCAATCAGCCCCAGCATTTT
v_gene: TRBV7-2; d_gene: NA; abundance: once; j_gene: TRBJ2-1; CDR3aa: CASSPMTTLLEQFF; CDR3nt: TGTGCCAGCAGCCCGATGACTACGTTGCTTGAGCAGTTCTTC
v_gene: TRBV6-5; d_gene: TRBD1; abundance: NA; j_gene: TRBJ1-2; CDR3aa: CASREGQGSGYTF; CDR3nt: TGTGCCAGCAGAGAGGGACAGGGGAGCGGCTACACCTTC
v_gene: TRBV28; d_gene: NA; abundance: once; j_gene: TRBJ1-2; CDR3aa: CASSPPQTAGVRGYTF; CDR3nt: TGTGCCAGCAGTCCTCCCCAAACCGCAGGGGTGAGGGGCTACACCTTC
v_gene: TRBV15; d_gene: NA; abundance: NA; j_gene: TRBJ2-1; CDR3aa: CATSRAFNNEQFF; CDR3nt: TGTGCCACCAGCAGAGCCTTTAACAATGAGCAGTTCTTC
v_gene: TRBV19; d_gene: NA; abundance: once; j_gene: TRBJ1-2; CDR3aa: CASSKPGIWRYGYTF; CDR3nt: TGTGCCAGTAGTAAACCAGGGATCTGGCGGTATGGCTACACCTTC
v_gene: TRBV18; d_gene: TRBD1; abundance: NA; j_gene: TRBJ1-3; CDR3aa: CASSPDRGTGNTIYF; CDR3nt: TGTGCCAGCTCACCCGACAGGGGTACTGGAAACACCATATATTTT
v_gene: TRBV6-6; d_gene: NA; abundance: NA; j_gene: TRBJ2-1; CDR3aa: CASSYPETVNNEQFF; CDR3nt: TGTGCCAGCAGTTACCCAGAGACAGTGAACAATGAGCAGTTCTTC
v_gene: TRBV28; d_gene: NA; abundance: NA; j_gene: TRBJ1-5; CDR3aa: CASSLEREVNQPQHF; CDR3nt: TGTGCCAGCAGTTTAGAAAGGGAGGTCAATCAGCCCCAGCATTTT
v_gene: TRBV15; d_gene: TRBD1; abundance: NA; j_gene: TRBJ2-3; CDR3aa: CATTRDSPTDTQYF; CDR3nt: TGTGCCACCACACGGGACAGCCCCACAGATACGCAGTATTTT
v_gene: TRBV10-2; d_gene: TRBD2; abundance: NA; j_gene: TRBJ2-2; CDR3aa: CASSGAGLAGVGELFF; CDR3nt: TGCGCCAGCAGTGGGGCTGGGCTAGCGGGAGTCGGGGAGCTGTTTTTT
v_gene: TRBV25-1; d_gene: TRBD1; abundance: NA; j_gene: TRBJ2-7; CDR3aa: CASRTGYVPYEQYF; CDR3nt: TGTGCCAGCAGGACAGGGTACGTGCCCTACGAGCAGTACTTC
v_gene: TRBV29-1; d_gene: TRBD1; abundance: NA; j_gene: TRBJ2-5; CDR3aa: CSARTGGLETQYF; CDR3nt: TGCAGCGCCAGGACAGGGGGCCTCGAGACCCAGTACTTC
v_gene: TRBV9; d_gene: NA; abundance: NA; j_gene: TRBJ2-1; CDR3aa: CASSVGLGGSYNEQFF; CDR3nt: TGTGCCAGCAGCGTAGGGCTAGGGGGCTCCTACAATGAGCAGTTCTTC
v_gene: TRBV19; d_gene: NA; abundance: few; j_gene: TRBJ2-5; CDR3aa: CASSWPGQETQYF; CDR3nt: TGTGCCAGTAGTTGGCCAGGGCAAGAGACCCAGTACTTC
v_gene: TRBV27; d_gene: TRBD2; abundance: few; j_gene: TRBJ2-3; CDR3aa: CASSKLAGGPTDTQYF; CDR3nt: TGTGCCAGCAGTAAACTAGCGGGAGGGCCTACAGATACGCAGTATTTT
v_gene: TRBV5-1; d_gene: TRBD2; abundance: NA; j_gene: TRBJ2-3; CDR3aa: CASGTSGGADTQYF; CDR3nt: TGCGCCAGCGGGACTAGCGGGGGGGCAGATACGCAGTATTTT
v_gene: TRBV19; d_gene: TRBD1; abundance: NA; j_gene: TRBJ1-1; CDR3aa: CASSGTATNTEAFF; CDR3nt: TGTGCCAGTAGTGGGACAGCTACGAACACTGAAGCTTTCTTT
v_gene: TRBV7-9; d_gene: NA; abundance: NA; j_gene: TRBJ1-1; CDR3aa: CASSRTGQTEAFF; CDR3nt: TGTGCCAGCAGCCGTACAGGGCAAACTGAAGCTTTCTTT
v_gene: TRBV5-1; d_gene: TRBD1; abundance: NA; j_gene: TRBJ2-7; CDR3aa: CASSASTGSYEQYF; CDR3nt: TGCGCCAGCAGCGCATCGACAGGGTCCTACGAGCAGTACTTC
v_gene: TRBV19; d_gene: TRBD1; abundance: once; j_gene: TRBJ1-5; CDR3aa: CATNKRGTGESQPQHF; CDR3nt: TGTGCCACCAACAAACGAGGGACAGGGGAGAGTCAGCCCCAGCATTTT
v_gene: TRBV7-3; d_gene: TRBD2; abundance: NA; j_gene: TRBJ2-1; CDR3aa: CASSAWGLAGVASYNEQFF; CDR3nt: TGTGCCAGCAGCGCCTGGGGACTAGCGGGAGTAGCATCCTACAATGAGCAGTTCTTC
v_gene: TRBV10-3; d_gene: TRBD1; abundance: NA; j_gene: TRBJ1-4; CDR3aa: CAISKTGMNEKLFF; CDR3nt: TGTGCCATCAGCAAGACAGGGATGAATGAAAAACTGTTTTTT
v_gene: TRBV11-2; d_gene: TRBD1; abundance: NA; j_gene: TRBJ2-7; CDR3aa: CASSIITQGVGEQYF; CDR3nt: TGTGCCAGCAGCATAATCACACAGGGGGTGGGCGAGCAGTACTTC
v_gene: TRBV5-1; d_gene: NA; abundance: once; j_gene: TRBJ2-5; CDR3aa: CASSFLGPQETQYF; CDR3nt: TGCGCCAGCAGCTTTCTAGGCCCCCAAGAGACCCAGTACTTC
v_gene: TRBV5-6; d_gene: TRBD1; abundance: NA; j_gene: TRBJ1-1; CDR3aa: CASSLVRGRRTEAFF; CDR3nt: TGTGCCAGCAGCTTGGTCAGGGGGCGGAGGACTGAAGCTTTCTTT